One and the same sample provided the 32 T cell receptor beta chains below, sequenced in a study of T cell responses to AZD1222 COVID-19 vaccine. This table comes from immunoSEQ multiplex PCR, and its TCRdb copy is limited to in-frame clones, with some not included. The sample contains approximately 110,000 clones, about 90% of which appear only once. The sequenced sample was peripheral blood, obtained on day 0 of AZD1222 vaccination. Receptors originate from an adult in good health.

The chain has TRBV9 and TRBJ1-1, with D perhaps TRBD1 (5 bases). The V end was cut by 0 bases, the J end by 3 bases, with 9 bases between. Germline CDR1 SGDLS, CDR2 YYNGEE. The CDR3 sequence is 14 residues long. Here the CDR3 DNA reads TGTGCCAGCAGCGTAGCTACAGGCGACACTGAAGCTTTCTTT. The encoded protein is CASSVATGDTEAFF.

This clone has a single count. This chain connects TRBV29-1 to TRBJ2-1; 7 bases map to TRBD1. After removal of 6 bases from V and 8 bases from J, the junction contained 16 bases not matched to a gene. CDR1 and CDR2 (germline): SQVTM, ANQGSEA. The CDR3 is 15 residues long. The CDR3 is CSVNHRDSSRDEQFF. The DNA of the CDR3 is TGCAGCGTCAATCATCGGGACAGCTCTAGGGATGAGCAGTTCTTC.

CDR3 protein: CASSVDGAGKYNEQFF. In DNA, the CDR3 is TGTGCCAGCAGTGTAGACGGAGCCGGGAAGTACAATGAGCAGTTCTTC. The chain uses TRBV27 and TRBJ2-1, with D tentatively TRBD2 (5 bases). The length of the CDR3 is 16 residues. The ends were cut back, 5 bases at V and 4 bases at J, with 18 bases in the middle. CDR1 and CDR2 from the germline V gene are MNHEY and SMNVEV (reference sequence).

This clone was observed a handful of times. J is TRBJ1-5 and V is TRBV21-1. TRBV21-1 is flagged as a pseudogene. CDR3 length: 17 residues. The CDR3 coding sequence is TGTGCCAGCAGCAAAGCGATTGGGTATCCGCCATATCAGCCCCAGCATTTT. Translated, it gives CASSKAIGYPPYQPQHF.

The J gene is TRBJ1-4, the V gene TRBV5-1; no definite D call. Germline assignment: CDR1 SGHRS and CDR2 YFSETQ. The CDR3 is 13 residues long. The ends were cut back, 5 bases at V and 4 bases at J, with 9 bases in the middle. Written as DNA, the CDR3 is TGCGCCAGCAGTGAGGCAAATAATGAAAAACTGTTTTTT. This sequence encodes CASSEANNEKLFF.

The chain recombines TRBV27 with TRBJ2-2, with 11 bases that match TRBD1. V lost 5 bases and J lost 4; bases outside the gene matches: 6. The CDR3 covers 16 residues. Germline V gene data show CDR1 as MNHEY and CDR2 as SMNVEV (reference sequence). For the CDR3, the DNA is TGTGCCAGCAGTCGGACAGGGGGCTTGGGCACCGGGGAGCTGTTTTTT. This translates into CASSRTGGLGTGELFF.

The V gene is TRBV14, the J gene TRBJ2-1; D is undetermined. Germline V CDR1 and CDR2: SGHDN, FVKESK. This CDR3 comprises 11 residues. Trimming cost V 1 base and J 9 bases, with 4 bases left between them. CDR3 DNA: TGTGCCAGCAGCCAAGCGGGTGAGCAGTTCTTC. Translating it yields CASSQAGEQFF.

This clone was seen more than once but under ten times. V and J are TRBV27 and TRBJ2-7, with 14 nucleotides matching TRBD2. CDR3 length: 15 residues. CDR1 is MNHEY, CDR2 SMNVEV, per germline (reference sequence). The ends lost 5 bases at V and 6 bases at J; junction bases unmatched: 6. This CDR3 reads CASSTTSGRVAEQYF. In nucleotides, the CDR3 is TGTGCCAGCAGTACGACTAGCGGGAGGGTGGCCGAGCAGTACTTC.

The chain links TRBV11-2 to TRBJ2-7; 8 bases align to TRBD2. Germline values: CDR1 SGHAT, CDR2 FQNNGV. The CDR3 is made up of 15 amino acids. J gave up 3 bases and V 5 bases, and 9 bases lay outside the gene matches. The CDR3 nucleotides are TGTGCCAGCAGCCGGGAAAGGAGCGGGGGCTACGAGCAGTACTTC. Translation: CASSRERSGGYEQYF.

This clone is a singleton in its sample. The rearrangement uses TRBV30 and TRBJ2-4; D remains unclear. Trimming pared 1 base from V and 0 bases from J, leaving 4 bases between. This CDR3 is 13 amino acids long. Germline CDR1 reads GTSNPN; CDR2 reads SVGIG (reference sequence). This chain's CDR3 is CAWSGIAKNIQYF. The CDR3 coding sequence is TGTGCCTGGAGTGGGATAGCCAAAAACATTCAGTACTTC.

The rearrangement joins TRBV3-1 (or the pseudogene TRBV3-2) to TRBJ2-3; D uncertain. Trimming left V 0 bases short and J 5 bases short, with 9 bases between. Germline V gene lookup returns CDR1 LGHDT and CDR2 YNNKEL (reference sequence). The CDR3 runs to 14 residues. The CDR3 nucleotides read TGTGCCAGCAGCCAAGAGGTTGCCATAGATACGCAGTATTTT. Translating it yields CASSQEVAIDTQYF.

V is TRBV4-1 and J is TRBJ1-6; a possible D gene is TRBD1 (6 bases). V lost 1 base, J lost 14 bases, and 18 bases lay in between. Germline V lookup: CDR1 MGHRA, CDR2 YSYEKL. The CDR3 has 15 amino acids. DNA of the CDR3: TGCGCCAGCAGCCAAGTTGGGACACGAACCGGATCCCTCCACTTT. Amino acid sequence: CASSQVGTRTGSLHF.

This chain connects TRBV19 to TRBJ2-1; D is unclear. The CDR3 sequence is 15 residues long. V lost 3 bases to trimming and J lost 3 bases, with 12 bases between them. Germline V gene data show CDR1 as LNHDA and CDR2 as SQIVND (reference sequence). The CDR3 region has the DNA TGTGCCAGTAGTATCCGCGACTGGAACTACAATGAGCAGTTCTTC. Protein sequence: CASSIRDWNYNEQFF.

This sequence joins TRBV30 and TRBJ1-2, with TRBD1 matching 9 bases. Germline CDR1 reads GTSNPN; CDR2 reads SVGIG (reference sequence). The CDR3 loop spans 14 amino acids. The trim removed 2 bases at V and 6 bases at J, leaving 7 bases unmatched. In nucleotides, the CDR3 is TGTGCCTGGAGTCTCTGGGACAGGGTGGATGGCTACACCTTC. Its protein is CAWSLWDRVDGYTF.

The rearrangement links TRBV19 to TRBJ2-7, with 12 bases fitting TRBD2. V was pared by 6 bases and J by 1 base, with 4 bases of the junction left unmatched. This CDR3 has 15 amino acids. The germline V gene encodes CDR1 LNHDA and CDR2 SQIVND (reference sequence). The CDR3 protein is CASRLTSGGSYEQYF. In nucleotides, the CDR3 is TGTGCCAGTAGACTGACTAGCGGGGGTTCCTACGAGCAGTACTTC. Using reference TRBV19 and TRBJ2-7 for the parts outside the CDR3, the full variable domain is DGGITQSPKYLFRKEGQNVTLSCEQNLNHDAMYWYRQDPGQGLRLIYYSQIVNDFQKGDIAEGYSVSREKKESFPLTVTSAQKNPTAFYLCASRLTSGGSYEQYFGPGTRLTVT.

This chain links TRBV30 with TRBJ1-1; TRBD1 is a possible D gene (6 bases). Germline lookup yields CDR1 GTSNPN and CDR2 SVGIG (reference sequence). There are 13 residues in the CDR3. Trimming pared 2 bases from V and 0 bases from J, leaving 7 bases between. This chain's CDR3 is CAWSRGLNTEAFF. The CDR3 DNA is TGTGCCTGGAGTCGGGGGCTGAACACTGAAGCTTTCTTT.

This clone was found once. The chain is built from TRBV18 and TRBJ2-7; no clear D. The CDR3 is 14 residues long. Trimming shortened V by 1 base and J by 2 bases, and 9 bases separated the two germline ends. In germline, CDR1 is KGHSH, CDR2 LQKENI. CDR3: CASSPLTDPYEQYF. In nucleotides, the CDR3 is TGTGCCAGCTCACCACTCACAGATCCCTACGAGCAGTACTTC.

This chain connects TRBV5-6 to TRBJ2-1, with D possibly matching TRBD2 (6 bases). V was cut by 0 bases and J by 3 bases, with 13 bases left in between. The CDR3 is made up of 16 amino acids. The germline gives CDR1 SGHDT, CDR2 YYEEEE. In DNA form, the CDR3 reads TGTGCCAGCAGCTTGGTCGGCGGGGAGCACTACAATGAGCAGTTCTTC. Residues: CASSLVGGEHYNEQFF.

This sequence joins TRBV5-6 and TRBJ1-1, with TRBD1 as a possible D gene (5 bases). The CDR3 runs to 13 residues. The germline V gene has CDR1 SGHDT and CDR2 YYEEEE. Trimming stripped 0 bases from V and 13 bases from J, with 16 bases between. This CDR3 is CASSLVGDHRGFF. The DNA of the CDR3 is TGTGCCAGCAGCTTGGTAGGGGACCACCGGGGTTTCTTT.

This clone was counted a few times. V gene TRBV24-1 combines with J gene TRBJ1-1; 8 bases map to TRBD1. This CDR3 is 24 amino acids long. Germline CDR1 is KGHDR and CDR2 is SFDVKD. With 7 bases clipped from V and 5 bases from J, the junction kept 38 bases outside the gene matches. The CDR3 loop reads CATSIFIRQGFEDGLVLAGTEAFF. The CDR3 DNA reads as TGTGCCACCAGCATCTTCATAAGACAGGGGTTTGAAGACGGGCTTGTTTTAGCGGGGACTGAAGCTTTCTTT.

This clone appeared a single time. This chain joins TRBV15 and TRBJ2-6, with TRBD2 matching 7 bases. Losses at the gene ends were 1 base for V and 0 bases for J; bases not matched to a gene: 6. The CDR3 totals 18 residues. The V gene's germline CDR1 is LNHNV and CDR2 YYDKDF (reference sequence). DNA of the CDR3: TGTGCCACCAGCAGAGGTGAGGGGAGGGTCTCTGGGGCCAACGTCCTGACTTTC. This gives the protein CATSRGEGRVSGANVLTF.

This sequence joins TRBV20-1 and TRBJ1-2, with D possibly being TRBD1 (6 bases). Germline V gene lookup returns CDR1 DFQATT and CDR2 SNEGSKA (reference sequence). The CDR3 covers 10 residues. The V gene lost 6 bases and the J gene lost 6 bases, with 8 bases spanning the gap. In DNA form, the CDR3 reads TGCAGTGCCGGGGGGCATGGCTACACCTTC. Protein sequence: CSAGGHGYTF.

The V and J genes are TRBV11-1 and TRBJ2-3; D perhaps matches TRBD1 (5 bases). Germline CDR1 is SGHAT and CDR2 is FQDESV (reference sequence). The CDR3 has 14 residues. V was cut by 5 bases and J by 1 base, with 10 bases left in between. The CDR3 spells CASSAQQGTDTQYF. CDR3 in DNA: TGTGCCAGCAGCGCTCAACAGGGCACAGATACGCAGTATTTT.

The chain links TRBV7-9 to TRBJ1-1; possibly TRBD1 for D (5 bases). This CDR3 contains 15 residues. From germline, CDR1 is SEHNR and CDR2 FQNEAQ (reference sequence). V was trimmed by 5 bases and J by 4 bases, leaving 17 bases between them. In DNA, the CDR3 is TGTGCCAGCAGCGCAACCTCTGGGGCCCGCACTGAAGCTTTCTTT. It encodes CASSATSGARTEAFF.

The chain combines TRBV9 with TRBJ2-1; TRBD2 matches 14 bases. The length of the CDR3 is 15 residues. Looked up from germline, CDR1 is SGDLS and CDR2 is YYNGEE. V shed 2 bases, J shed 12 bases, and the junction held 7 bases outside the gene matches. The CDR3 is CASSVSGTSGSRQFF. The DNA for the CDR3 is TGTGCCAGCAGCGTTTCCGGGACTAGCGGGAGTAGGCAGTTCTTC.

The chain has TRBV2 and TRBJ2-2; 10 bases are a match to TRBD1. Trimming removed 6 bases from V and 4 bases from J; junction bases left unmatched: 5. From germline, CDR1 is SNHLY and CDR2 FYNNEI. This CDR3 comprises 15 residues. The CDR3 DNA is TGTGCCAGCAGAAGGGACAGGGGTGGCACCGGGGAGCTGTTTTTT. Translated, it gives CASRRDRGGTGELFF.

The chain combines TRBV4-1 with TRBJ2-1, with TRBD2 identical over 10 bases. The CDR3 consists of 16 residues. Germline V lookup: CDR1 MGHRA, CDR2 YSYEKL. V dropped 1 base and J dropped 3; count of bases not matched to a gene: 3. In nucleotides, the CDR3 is TGCGCCAGCAGCCAAGGACTAGCGGGTCTCTACAATGAGCAGTTCTTC. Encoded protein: CASSQGLAGLYNEQFF.

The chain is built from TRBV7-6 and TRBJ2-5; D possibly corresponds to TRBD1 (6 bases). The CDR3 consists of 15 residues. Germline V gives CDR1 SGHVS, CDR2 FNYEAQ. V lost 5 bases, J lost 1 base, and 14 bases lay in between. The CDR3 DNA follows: TGTGCCAGCAGCGTGGATTACAGGGTCCAAGAGACCCAGTACTTC. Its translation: CASSVDYRVQETQYF.

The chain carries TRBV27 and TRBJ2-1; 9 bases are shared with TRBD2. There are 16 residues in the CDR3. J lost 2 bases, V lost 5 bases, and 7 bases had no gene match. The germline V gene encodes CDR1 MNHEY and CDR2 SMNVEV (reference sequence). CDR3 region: CASSVLTSGTYNEQFF. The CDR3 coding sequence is TGTGCCAGCAGTGTCCTGACTAGCGGAACCTACAATGAGCAGTTCTTC.

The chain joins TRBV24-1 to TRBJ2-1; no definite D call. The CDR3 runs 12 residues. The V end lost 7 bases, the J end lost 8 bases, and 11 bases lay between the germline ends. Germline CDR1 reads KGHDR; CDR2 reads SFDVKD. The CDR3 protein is CATRGIGDEQFF. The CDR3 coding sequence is TGTGCCACCAGAGGGATTGGGGATGAGCAGTTCTTC.

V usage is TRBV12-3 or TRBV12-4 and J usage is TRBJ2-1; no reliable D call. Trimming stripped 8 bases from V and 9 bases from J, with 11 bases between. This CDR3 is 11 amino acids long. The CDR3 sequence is CASHGWGEQFF. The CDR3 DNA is TGTGCCAGCCACGGATGGGGTGAGCAGTTCTTC.

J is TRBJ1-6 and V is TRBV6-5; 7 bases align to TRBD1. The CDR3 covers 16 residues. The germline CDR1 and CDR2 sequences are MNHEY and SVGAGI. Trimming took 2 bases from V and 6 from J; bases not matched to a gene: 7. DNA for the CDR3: TGTGCCAGCAGTTACCCACCTGACAGGGCTAATTCACCCCTCCACTTT. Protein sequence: CASSYPPDRANSPLHF.